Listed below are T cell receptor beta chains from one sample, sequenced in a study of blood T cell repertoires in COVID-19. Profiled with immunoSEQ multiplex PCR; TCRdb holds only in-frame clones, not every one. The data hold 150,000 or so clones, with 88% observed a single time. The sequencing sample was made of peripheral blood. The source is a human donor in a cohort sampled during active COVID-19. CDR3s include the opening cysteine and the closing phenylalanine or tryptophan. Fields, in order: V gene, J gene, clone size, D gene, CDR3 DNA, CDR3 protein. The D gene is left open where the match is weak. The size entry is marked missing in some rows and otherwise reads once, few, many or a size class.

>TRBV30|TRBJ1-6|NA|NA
TGTGCCTGGAGGCTACCGGGGAATTTTAATTCACCCCTCCACTTT
CAWRLPGNFNSPLHF
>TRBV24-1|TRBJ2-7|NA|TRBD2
TGTGCCACCAGTGATTTGCAGCGGGGCCAATTCTTGAGGTGCGAGCAGTACTTC
CATSDLQRGQFLRCEQYF
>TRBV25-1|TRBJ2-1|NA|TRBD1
TGTGCCAGCAGCCCCCGTTTCGGGACAGGGGGCGATGAGCAGTTCTTC
CASSPRFGTGGDEQFF
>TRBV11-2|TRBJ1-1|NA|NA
TGTGCCAGCAGCTTAGACAGGGACACTGAAGCTTTCTTT
CASSLDRDTEAFF
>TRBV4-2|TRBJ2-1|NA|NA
TGTGCCAGCAGCCAAGCACGGTCTGCATGGCGGGCTACCTACAATGAGCAGTTCTTC
CASSQARSAWRATYNEQFF
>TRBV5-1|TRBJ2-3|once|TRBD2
TGCGCCAGCAGCCTAGCGGGGGTACCAGATACGCAGTATTTT
CASSLAGVPDTQYF
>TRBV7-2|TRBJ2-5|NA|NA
TGTGCCAGCAGCTCAGGGACTCGACAAGAGACCCAGTACTTC
CASSSGTRQETQYF
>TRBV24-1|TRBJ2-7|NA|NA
TGTGCCACCAGTGATTCGGACAACGCCTACGAGCAGTACTTC
CATSDSDNAYEQYF
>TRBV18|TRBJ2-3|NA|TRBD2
TGTGCCAGCTCACCGAGACGACTAGCGCCTTCTAGCACAGATACGCAGTATTTT
CASSPRRLAPSSTDTQYF
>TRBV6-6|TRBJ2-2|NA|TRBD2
TGTGCCAGCAGTACTAGCGGGGGGAACACCGGGGAGCTGTTTTTT
CASSTSGGNTGELFF
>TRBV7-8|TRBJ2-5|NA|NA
TGTGCCAGCAGCCAACGAGCGGAGACCCAGTACTTC
CASSQRAETQYF
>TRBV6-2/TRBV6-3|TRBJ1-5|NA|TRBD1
TGTGCCAGCAGTATTGCCCTGGGACAGGGGGCGAATCAGCCCCAGCATTTT
CASSIALGQGANQPQHF
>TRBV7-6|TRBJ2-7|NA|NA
TGTGCCAGCAGCCCCTCGTGGAGGGGAAATGCCGAGCAGTACTTC
CASSPSWRGNAEQYF
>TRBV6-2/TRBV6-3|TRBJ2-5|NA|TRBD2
TGTGCCAGCAGTTGGGTACTAGCGGGAGATGGGTACCAAGAGACCCAGTACTTC
CASSWVLAGDGYQETQYF
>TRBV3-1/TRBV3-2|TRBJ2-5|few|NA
TGTGCCAGCAGCCAAGTGTTCAGGCAGGGCCCCGGGGAGACCCAGTACTTC
CASSQVFRQGPGETQYF
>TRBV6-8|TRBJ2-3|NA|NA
TGTGGCGACTTGAGAGGGAGGCACACAGATACGCAGTATTTT
CGDLRGRHTDTQYF
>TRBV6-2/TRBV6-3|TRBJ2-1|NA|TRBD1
TGTGCCAGCAGTTACGTCTTGGGACAGGGGGCGGGTTCCTACAATGAGCAGTTCTTC
CASSYVLGQGAGSYNEQFF
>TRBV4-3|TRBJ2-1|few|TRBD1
TGCGCCAGCAGCCAAGAACTGGGGACAGGGGGTGAGCAGTTCTTC
CASSQELGTGGEQFF
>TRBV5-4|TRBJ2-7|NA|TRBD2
TGTGCCAGCCGCGGGGGTCACGAGCAGTACTTC
CASRGGHEQYF
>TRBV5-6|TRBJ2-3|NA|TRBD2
TGTGCCAGCAGCCCGACTAGCGCCGGCACAGATACGCAGTATTTT
CASSPTSAGTDTQYF
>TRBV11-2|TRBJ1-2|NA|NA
TGTGCCAGCAGTCGCACAAGGAGCAGTGCGGAAGGCTACACCTTC
CASSRTRSSAEGYTF
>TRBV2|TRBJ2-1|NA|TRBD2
TGTGCCAGCAGGCAGACTAGCGGGAGTTACAATGAGCAGTTCTTC
CASRQTSGSYNEQFF
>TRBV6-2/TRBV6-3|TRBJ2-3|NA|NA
TGTGCCAGCAGTTCGCCTGTGGGGGGGCGCCGGAATACGCAGTATTTT
CASSSPVGGRRNTQYF
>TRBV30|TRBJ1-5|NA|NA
TGTGCCTGGAGTGTGTTAGGCGCGGGGGGTCAGCCCCAGCATTTT
CAWSVLGAGGQPQHF
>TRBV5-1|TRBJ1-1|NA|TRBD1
TGCGCCAGCAGTGTCAGGACAGGGGTAGGTCAGACTGAAGCTTTCTTT
CASSVRTGVGQTEAFF
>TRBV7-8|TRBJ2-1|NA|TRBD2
TGTGCCAGCAGCCTCCGACTAGCGGGGACAAGGGACAATGAGCAGTTCTTC
CASSLRLAGTRDNEQFF
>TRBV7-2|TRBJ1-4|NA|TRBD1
TGTGCCAGCAGCTTTGACAGGGGGAATGAAAAACTGTTTTTT
CASSFDRGNEKLFF
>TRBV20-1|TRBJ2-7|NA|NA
TGCAGTGCTAGTAAATTCGGCAGGGGCGAGCAGTACTTC
CSASKFGRGEQYF
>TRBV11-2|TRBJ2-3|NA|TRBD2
TGTGCCAGCAGCCATGGACTAGCGGGGCACTTCACAGATACGCAGTATTTT
CASSHGLAGHFTDTQYF
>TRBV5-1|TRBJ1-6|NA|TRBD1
TGCGCCAGCAGCTTGGCGAGACAGGGGAATTCACCCCTCCACTTT
CASSLARQGNSPLHF
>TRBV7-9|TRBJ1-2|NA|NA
TGTGCCAGCATCGAACAGGGAGACTATGGCTACACCTTC
CASIEQGDYGYTF
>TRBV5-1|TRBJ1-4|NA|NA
TGCGCCAGCAGCTTCGAAGGGAGGACTAATGAAAAACTGTTTTTT
CASSFEGRTNEKLFF
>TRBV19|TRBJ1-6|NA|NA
TGTGCCAGTAGTATTCAGGACAGCTTTAATTCACCCCTCCACTTT
CASSIQDSFNSPLHF
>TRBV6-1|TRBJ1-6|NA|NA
TGTGCCAGCAGTGAAGCGGTACAGGCCTCTAATTCACCCCTCCACTTT
CASSEAVQASNSPLHF
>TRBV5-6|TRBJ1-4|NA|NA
TGTGCCAGCAGCTTGGACAGGGAAGGAAAACTGTTTTTT
CASSLDREGKLFF
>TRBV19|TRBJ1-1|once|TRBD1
TGTGCCAGTAGCGTCGACAGGGCAGCGGACACTGAAGCTTTCTTT
CASSVDRAADTEAFF
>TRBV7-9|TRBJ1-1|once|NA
TGTGCCAGCAGCTTAGGAGGCAGGAACACTGAAGCTTTCTTT
CASSLGGRNTEAFF
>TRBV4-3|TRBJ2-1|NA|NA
TGCGCCAGCAGCCAATTCGACCAGGGGGGAAAGCAGTTCTTC
CASSQFDQGGKQFF
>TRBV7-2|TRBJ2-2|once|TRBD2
TGTGCCAGCAGCGGGGCGGGGGTGGAGCTGTTTTTT
CASSGAGVELFF
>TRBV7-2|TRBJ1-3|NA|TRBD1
TGTGCCAGCAGCTTACAGGCAGGGGGTAGTTCTGGAAACACCATATATTTT
CASSLQAGGSSGNTIYF
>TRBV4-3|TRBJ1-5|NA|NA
TGCGCCAGCAGTCGCGACAGAAATCAGCCCCAGCATTTT
CASSRDRNQPQHF
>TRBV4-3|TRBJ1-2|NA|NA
TGCGCCAGCAGCCAAGAACGGAGCTACTATGGCTACACCTTC
CASSQERSYYGYTF
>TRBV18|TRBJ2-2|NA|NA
TGTGCCAGCTCCCAGACCTCGACAGCGAACACCGGGGAGCTGTTTTTT
CASSQTSTANTGELFF